The 19 T cell receptor beta chains below were found in one sample sequenced in a study of blood T cell repertoires in COVID-19. Measured with immunoSEQ multiplex PCR; TCRdb has only the in-frame clones, and not every one. The sample has roughly 43,000 clones, over 75% seen once. Sequenced material: peripheral blood. These TCRs come from a human donor in a cohort sampled during active COVID-19. The donor label of this sample is uncertain.

V usage is TRBV5-1 and J usage is TRBJ1-1; 9 bases line up with TRBD1. The CDR3 spans 15 residues. Germline V gives CDR1 SGHRS, CDR2 YFSETQ. Unmatched junction bases numbered 8, after V lost 4 bases and J lost 4 bases. CDR3 sequence (DNA): TGCGCCAGCAGCGCTAACAGGGGGCAGGGCACTGAAGCTTTCTTT. Protein sequence: CASSANRGQGTEAFF.

This clone was seen only once. The chain uses TRBV5-4 and TRBJ1-1, with TRBD1 matching over 8 bases. The V gene end was trimmed by 0 bases and the J gene end by 5 bases; junction bases not matched to a gene: 15. In germline, CDR1 is SGHNT, CDR2 YYREEE (reference sequence). This CDR3 region has 18 residues. CDR3 sequence: CASSLGEWTGNGKTEAFF. Here the CDR3 DNA reads TGTGCCAGCAGCTTGGGCGAGTGGACAGGGAATGGTAAGACTGAAGCTTTCTTT.

The chain combines TRBV6-5 with TRBJ1-1; possibly TRBD1 for D (5 bases). In germline, CDR1 is MNHEY, CDR2 SVGAGI. The CDR3 loop spans 12 amino acids. With 4 bases removed from V and 6 bases from J, the gap between germline ends came to 9 bases. CDR3 DNA: TGTGCCAGCAGTTCCGGGACTTCTGAAGCTTTCTTT. This translates into CASSSGTSEAFF.

The sample holds a few counts of this clone. The genes are TRBV23-1 and TRBJ2-2; 10 bases are a match to TRBD1. TRBV23-1 is reported as an ORF; its role is uncertain. This CDR3 contains 16 residues. The V gene end was trimmed by 10 bases and the J gene end by 4 bases; junction bases not matched to a gene: 12. The DNA of the CDR3 is TGCGCCACACTACCCGGGACAGGGGTTTGCACCGGGGAGCTGTTTTTT. Translated, it gives CATLPGTGVCTGELFF.

The rearrangement links TRBV12-3 or TRBV12-4 to TRBJ1-2; D is perhaps TRBD1 (5 bases). Trimming cost V 6 bases and J 8 bases, with 13 bases left between them. The CDR3 loop spans 12 amino acids. Here the CDR3 DNA reads TGTGCCAGCAGCAGGGTTGGGGGGGGCTACACCTTC. Amino acids: CASSRVGGGYTF.

The chain uses TRBV21-1 and TRBJ1-6; TRBD1 reflects the table's D call only, with no check against the DNA. TRBV21-1 is deemed a pseudogene. The CDR3 contains 17 residues. DNA of the CDR3: TGTGCCAGCAGCAAAGACACCAGGGTCTCCTATAATTCACCCCTCCACTTT. Protein sequence: CASSKDTRVSYNSPLHF.

The chain uses TRBV6-6 and TRBJ2-1, with D hard to call. Germline values: CDR1 MNHNY, CDR2 SVGAGI (reference sequence). The V and J ends lost 0 bases and 6 bases respectively, with 15 bases between them. The CDR3 consists of 16 residues. The CDR3 DNA is TGTGCCAGCAGTTACTCGAGCCCGCTACTTACCAATGAGCAGTTCTTC. Protein sequence: CASSYSSPLLTNEQFF.

This chain uses TRBV19 with TRBJ2-5, with D unresolved. The V end was cut by 5 bases, the J end by 3 bases, with 7 bases between. The CDR3 consists of 12 residues. Per germline, CDR1 LNHDA and CDR2 SQIVND (reference sequence). The DNA of the CDR3 is TGTGCCAGTAGTTTGGGCGAAGAGACCCAGTACTTC. Residues: CASSLGEETQYF.

V and J are TRBV6-5 and TRBJ2-2; TRBD1 matches at 9 bases. Germline V CDR1 and CDR2: MNHEY, SVGAGI. The CDR3 has 13 amino acids. The V segment lost 7 bases and the J segment 6 bases; nucleotides outside the gene matches: 3. The CDR3: CASNRDRAGELFF. CDR3 DNA: TGTGCCAGCAATAGGGACAGGGCCGGGGAGCTGTTTTTT.

This chain joins TRBV2 and TRBJ2-1, with D maybe TRBD2 (5 bases). With 2 bases removed from V and 3 bases from J, the gap between germline ends came to 8 bases. Germline loops: CDR1 SNHLY, CDR2 FYNNEI. This CDR3 region has 14 residues. The CDR3 sequence is CASSETRIYNEQFF. The CDR3 DNA is TGTGCCAGCAGTGAAACTAGGATCTACAATGAGCAGTTCTTC.

This sequence joins TRBV4-1 and TRBJ2-7, with D possibly TRBD2 on 7 matching bases. In germline, CDR1 is MGHRA, CDR2 YSYEKL. Trimming took off 3 bases at V and 2 bases at J, with 26 bases between the two ends. The CDR3 has 19 amino acids. As DNA, the CDR3 is TGCGCCAGCAGCCAGGCCTTCGCTAACTCGGGGGGCTTGCCCTACGAGCAGTACTTC. This codes for CASSQAFANSGGLPYEQYF.

CDR3 DNA: TGTGCCAGCAGCGCTCAGGGACTAGAAGTCACAGATACGCAGTATTTT. Translation: CASSAQGLEVTDTQYF. This sequence joins TRBV11-2 and TRBJ2-3; the match to TRBD2 covers 8 bases. V shed 5 bases and J 2 bases; nucleotides not matched to a gene: 9. Germline CDR1 reads SGHAT; CDR2 reads FQNNGV. The CDR3 spans 16 residues.

The chain employs TRBV7-2 and TRBJ2-4; D gene uncertain. The CDR3 consists of 14 residues. Germline V gives CDR1 SGHTA, CDR2 FQGNSA. V was pared by 3 bases and J by 7 bases, with 13 bases between. The CDR3 region has the DNA TGTGCCAGCAGCTTGGCCGTTCGCCCCAACATTCAGTACTTC. Residues: CASSLAVRPNIQYF.

The rearrangement joins TRBV7-8 to TRBJ2-5, with a possible D match to TRBD1 (6 bases). Trimming stripped 5 bases from V and 2 bases from J, with 9 bases between. Per germline, CDR1 SGHVS and CDR2 FQNEAQ. This CDR3 has 13 amino acids. The CDR3: CASSIDRQETQYF. In nucleotides, the CDR3 is TGTGCCAGCAGCATCGACAGGCAAGAGACCCAGTACTTC.

This chain links TRBV25-1 with TRBJ1-2; 10 bases map to TRBD1. Germline assignment: CDR1 MGHDK and CDR2 SYGVNS. V trimming: 5 bases; J trimming: 3 bases; junction bases outside the gene matches: 12. CDR3 length: 17 amino acids. CDR3 nucleotide sequence: TGTGCCAGCAGTCTACCTGCCGGGACAGGGGAAGACTATGGCTACACCTTC. It is translated as CASSLPAGTGEDYGYTF.

This clone was observed a single time. The chain couples TRBV11-2 to TRBJ2-3; a weak D match, TRBD1 (6 bases). Deletions cut 4 bases from V and 3 bases from J, with 14 bases between. The CDR3 runs to 15 residues. The germline CDR1 and CDR2 sequences are SGHAT and FQNNGV. CDR3 amino acids: CASSSGTPQTDTQYF. CDR3 nucleotide sequence: TGTGCCAGCAGCTCCGGGACACCCCAAACAGATACGCAGTATTTT.

This clone was detected only once. This chain connects TRBV5-6 to TRBJ1-1; D unclear. The length of the CDR3 is 15 residues. Germline lookup yields CDR1 SGHDT and CDR2 YYEEEE. The V and J ends lost 3 bases and 1 base respectively, with 13 bases between them. The CDR3 loop is CASSSITKKNTEAFF. The CDR3 coding sequence is TGTGCCAGCAGCTCCATCACAAAAAAGAACACTGAAGCTTTCTTT.

The chain has TRBV6-4 and TRBJ2-7, with a weak D call TRBD1 (5 bases). Germline V gene sequence: CDR1 MRHNA, CDR2 SNTAGT. This CDR3 has 15 amino acids. The ends were cut back, 0 bases at V and 2 bases at J, with 11 bases in the middle. CDR3 sequence reads: CASSDSMRQTYEQYF. The CDR3 DNA follows: TGTGCCAGCAGTGACTCAATGAGACAGACCTACGAGCAGTACTTC.

The chain has TRBV6-5 and TRBJ2-7; D might be TRBD1 (5 bases). Per germline, CDR1 MNHEY and CDR2 SVGAGI. The CDR3 has 11 residues. CDR3 region: CGCRLGDEQYF. CDR3 in DNA: TGTGGGTGCCGCCTAGGGGACGAGCAGTACTTC.